This T cell receptor (beta chain) appears in the sequencing data of a study of T cell repertoires in cytomegalovirus infection. Note on this clonotype: The target antigen is unknown.

CDR3 size: 13 residues. Trimming cost V 8 bases and J 8 bases; bases outside gene matches: 4. Looked up from germline, CDR1 is LNHDA and CDR2 is SQIVND (reference sequence). General study points: Summed frequency of public TCR beta families distinguished CMV carriers with the relevant HLA.

TCRdb re-called the reads with MiXCR, one entry per CDR3 protein. The table includes fewer than 350,000 distinct CDR3 sequences, 15% to 20% detected once. The source material was PBMCs. The chain uses TRBV19 and TRBJ1-5; TRBD1 agrees at 12 bases. The sequence came from a human donor in good health (CMV status not recorded). Some clones in this sample may be carry-over from other donors' samples. The CDR3 coding sequence is TGTGCCAGTTGTGGGACAGGGGGCGAGCCCCAGCATTTT. It encodes CASCGTGGEPQHF.